What follows are 2 T cell receptor beta chains derived from one specimen sequenced in a study of T cell changes during pregnancy in multiple sclerosis. Profiling relied on immunoSEQ multiplex PCR, and the TCRdb table lists in-frame clones only, not all of them. The data hold 20,000 to 25,000 clones, with roughly 91% observed a single time. This material consisted of CD8+ T cells from peripheral blood mononuclear cells, taken in the first trimester of pregnancy. All receptors come from a female donor with multiple sclerosis, enrolled in a pregnancy study.

The chain combines TRBV19 with TRBJ1-1; possibly TRBD1 for D (6 bases). Deletions cut 5 bases from V and 7 bases from J, with 11 bases between. The CDR3 spans 12 residues. CDR1 is LNHDA, CDR2 SQIVND, per germline (reference sequence). The CDR3 nucleotides are TGTGCCAGTAGTTCCATGGACAGTGAAGCTTTCTTT. It yields the protein CASSSMDSEAFF.

This clone showed up just a few times. J is TRBJ1-1 and V is TRBV27; D gene uncertain. V was clipped by 0 bases and J by 7 bases, with 12 bases between them. The CDR3 has 14 residues. Germline CDR1 and CDR2: MNHEY and SMNVEV (reference sequence). The CDR3 reads CASSLSLFGVEAFF. The CDR3 bases are TGTGCCAGCAGTTTATCGCTGTTCGGGGTTGAAGCTTTCTTT.